The clone carrying this T cell receptor beta chain was observed a few times. Its antigen is not known. This specimen comes from a study of spatial heterogeneity in lung cancer. Time point reported: sample taken at primary tumor resection. Extraction of whole RNA from tumor, nontumor lung or frozen PBMC preceded unsorted sequencing. One entry per CDR3 protein results from TCRdb running MiXCR on the 5' RACE reads. The repertoire holds 20,000 to 25,000 distinct CDR3 sequences, with more than 6.5% as singletons. Overall study results and limits: Blood carried ubiquitous expanded tumor TCRs more at resection than follow-up.

With V trimmed by 1 base and J by 4 bases, 5 bases remained unmatched. Germline V gene lookup returns CDR1 MNHNY and CDR2 SVGAGI (reference sequence). The CDR3 length is 15 residues. This clonotype originated in a male donor with early-stage non-small cell lung cancer. The material was PBMCs, obtained at surgery. V usage is TRBV6-6 and J usage is TRBJ2-7; 9 bases map to TRBD2. This chain's CDR3 is CASSYYTSGRYEQYF. The CDR3 DNA follows: TGTGCCAGCAGTTACTACACTAGCGGGCGATACGAGCAGTACTTC.